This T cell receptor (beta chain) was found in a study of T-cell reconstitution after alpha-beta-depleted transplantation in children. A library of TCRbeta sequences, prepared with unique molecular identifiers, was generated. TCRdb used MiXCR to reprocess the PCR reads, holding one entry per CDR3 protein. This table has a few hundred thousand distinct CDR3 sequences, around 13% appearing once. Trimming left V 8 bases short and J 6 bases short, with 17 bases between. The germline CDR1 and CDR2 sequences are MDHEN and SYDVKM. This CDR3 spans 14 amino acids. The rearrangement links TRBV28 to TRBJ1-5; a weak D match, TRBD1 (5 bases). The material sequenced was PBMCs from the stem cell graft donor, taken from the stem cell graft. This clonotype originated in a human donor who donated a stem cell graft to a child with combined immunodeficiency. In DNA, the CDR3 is TGTGCCAGCCGCAAAACAGGATCCGGTCAGCCCCAGCATTTT. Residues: CASRKTGSGQPQHF.